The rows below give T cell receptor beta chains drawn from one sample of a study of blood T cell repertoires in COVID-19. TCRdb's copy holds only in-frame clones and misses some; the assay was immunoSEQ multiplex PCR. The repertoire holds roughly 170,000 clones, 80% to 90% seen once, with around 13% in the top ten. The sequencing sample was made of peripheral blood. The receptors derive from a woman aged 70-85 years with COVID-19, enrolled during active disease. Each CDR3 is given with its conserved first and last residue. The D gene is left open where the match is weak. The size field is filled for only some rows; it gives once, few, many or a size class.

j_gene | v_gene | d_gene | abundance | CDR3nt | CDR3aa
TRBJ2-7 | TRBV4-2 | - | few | TGTGCCAGCAGCCAAGATTTTACTAGCCGGGCCTACGAGCAGTACTTC | CASSQDFTSRAYEQYF
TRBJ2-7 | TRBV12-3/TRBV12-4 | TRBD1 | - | TGTGCCAGCAGTAAACAGGGGGGCACCGAGCAGTACTTC | CASSKQGGTEQYF
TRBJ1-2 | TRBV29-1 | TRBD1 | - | TGCAGCGGGGGGGACAGGGAATATGGCTACACCTTC | CSGGDREYGYTF
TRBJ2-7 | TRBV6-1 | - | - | TGTGCCAGCAGTGAAAGTAGCTACGAGCAGTACTTC | CASSESSYEQYF
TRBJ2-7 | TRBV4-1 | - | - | TGCGCCAGCAGCCAAGAACGGGGTGGGTACGAGCAGTACTTC | CASSQERGGYEQYF
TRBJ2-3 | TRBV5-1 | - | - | TGCGCCAGCAGCTGGCCAGAAGTGACGCAGTATTTT | CASSWPEVTQYF
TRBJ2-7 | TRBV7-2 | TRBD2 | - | TGTGCCAGCAGCTTTGGGGCTAGCGGCTACGAGCAGTACTTC | CASSFGASGYEQYF
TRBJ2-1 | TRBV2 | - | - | TGTGCCAGCGACGGGACTCTTAGCAATGAGCAGTTCTTC | CASDGTLSNEQFF
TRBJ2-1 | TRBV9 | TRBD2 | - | TGTGCCAGCAGCGTAGTTGGACTAGCGGGAGTTACAAATGAGCAGTTCTTC | CASSVVGLAGVTNEQFF
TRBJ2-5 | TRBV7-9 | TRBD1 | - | TGTGCCAGCAGCTGGACAGGGGTGGAGACCCAGTACTTC | CASSWTGVETQYF
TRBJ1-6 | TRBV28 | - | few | TGTGCCAGCAGTTTAACTTTGGGGGGACTGAATTCACCCCTCCACTTT | CASSLTLGGLNSPLHF
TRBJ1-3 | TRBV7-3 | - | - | TGTGCCAGCAGCCCCAGAGGCGGGGTGGGCTCTGGAAACACCATATATTTT | CASSPRGGVGSGNTIYF
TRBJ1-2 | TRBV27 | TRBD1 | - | TGTGCCAGCAGTTTATCGAACAGGGGGCTGGCTGGCTACACCTTC | CASSLSNRGLAGYTF
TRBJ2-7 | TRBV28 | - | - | TGTGCCAGCAGTTTGTATTCCTACGAGCAGTACTTC | CASSLYSYEQYF
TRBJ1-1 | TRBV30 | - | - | TGTGCCTGGGGTAGCATCTCAGAAGCTTTCTTT | CAWGSISEAFF
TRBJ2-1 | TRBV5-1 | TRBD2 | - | TGCGCCAGCCGGCTACTAGCGGGAGTATTCGACAATGAGCAGTTCTTC | CASRLLAGVFDNEQFF